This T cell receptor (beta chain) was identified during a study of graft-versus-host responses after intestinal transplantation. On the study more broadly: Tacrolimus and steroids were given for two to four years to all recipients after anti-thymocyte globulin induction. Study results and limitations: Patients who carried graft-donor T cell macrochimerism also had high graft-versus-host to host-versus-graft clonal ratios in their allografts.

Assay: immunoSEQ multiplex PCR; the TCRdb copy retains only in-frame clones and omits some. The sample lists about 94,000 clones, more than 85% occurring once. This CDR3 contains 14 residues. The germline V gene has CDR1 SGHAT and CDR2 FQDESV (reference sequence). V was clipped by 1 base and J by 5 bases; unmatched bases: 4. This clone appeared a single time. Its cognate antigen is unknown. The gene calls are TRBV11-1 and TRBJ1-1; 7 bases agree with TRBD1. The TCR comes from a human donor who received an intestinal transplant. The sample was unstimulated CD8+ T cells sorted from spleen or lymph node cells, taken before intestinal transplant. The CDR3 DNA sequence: TGTGCCAGCAGCTTAGACAGGGGTCGGACTGAAGCTTTCTTT. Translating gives CASSLDRGRTEAFF.